These 3 T cell receptor beta chains originate from one sample sequenced in a study of blood T cells in healthy people across ages (dated by TCRdb to about 2015). Library generation was performed with 5' RACE. The sample was run on an Illumina HiSeq 2500. A second roughly 7 to 12 cycle PCR used a sample-barcoded 5' primer and a J-beta primer mix. TCRdb's own reprocessing of the public reads used fastp at Q25 and MiXCR and kept productive beta chains. When rows share a CDR3 protein, they turn into one entry using the most common DNA and genes. The sample has about 1.1 million distinct CDR3 sequences on record, around two fifths of them singletons. The ten top clones hold less than 15% of the sample. The sample comprised blood. The source is a man younger than 30 in good health.

This clonotype has a handful of counts. This rearrangement joins TRBV7-2 to TRBJ1-2; the D is unclear. The CDR3 runs 12 residues. CDR1 is SGHTA and CDR2 is FQGNSA in the germline V gene. Trimming stripped 2 bases from V and 4 bases from J, with 5 bases between. CDR3: CASSLKTYGYTF. As DNA, the CDR3 is TGTGCCAGCAGCTTAAAGACCTATGGCTACACCTTC.

The CDR3 DNA reads as TGCAGCGTCGCGGGGGGTAGGGATACGCAGTATTTT. Translation gives CSVAGGRDTQYF. V is TRBV29-1 and J is TRBJ2-3; 8 nucleotides align to TRBD2. J was trimmed by 6 bases and V by 6 bases; bases with no gene match: 5. Germline lookup yields CDR1 SQVTM and CDR2 ANQGSEA. This CDR3 is 12 amino acids long.

As concerns this clonotype: Since a much larger clone is just one base distant, this may be a read error. CDR3 in DNA: TGTGCCAGCCGTACTAGCGAGAGCACAGATACGCAGTATTTT. It specifies CASRTSESTDTQYF. V usage is TRBV11-2 and J usage is TRBJ2-3, with 7 bases identical to TRBD2. CDR1 is SGHAT, CDR2 FQNNGV, per germline. The CDR3 has 14 residues. After removal of 8 bases from V and 0 bases from J, the junction contained 5 bases not matched to a gene.